This T cell receptor beta chain is drawn from a study of T cells in Graves' hyperthyroidism and ophthalmopathy. Amplified TCR beta CDR3 regions derived from RNA transcripts. Carried out on the TCR CDR3, a first-round RT-PCR used the HTBI primer set. TCRdb processed the multiplex PCR reads anew with MiXCR; each CDR3 protein has one entry. The sample holds some 490,000 distinct CDR3 sequences, 20% to 25% seen once. PBMCs were derived from 10 ml fresh peripheral blood. Germline V gene data show CDR1 as GTSNPN and CDR2 as SVGIG (reference sequence). V was trimmed by 0 bases and J by 5 bases, leaving 13 bases between them. The CDR3 sequence is 14 residues long.

What was sequenced was blood. The rearrangement joins TRBV30 to TRBJ2-5; no clear D. The TCR sequence derives from a woman between 70 and 85 years old with Graves' ophthalmopathy. CDR3 protein: CAWSVWWSRETQYF. The CDR3, as DNA: TGTGCCTGGAGTGTATGGTGGTCTCGGGAGACCCAGTACTTC.